This record concerns one T cell receptor beta chain sequence. What it binds is not known. The sample comes from a study of PD-1 blockade in classical Hodgkin lymphoma. Only in-frame clones appear in the TCRdb table, and some are missing; sequencing was by immunoSEQ multiplex PCR. The profile shows 25,000 to 30,000 clones, about four fifths of them singletons. Whole-study results and caveats: Relative to healthy donors, newly diagnosed patients reportedly had lower baseline TCR diversity, which was reported as lower still in relapsed/refractory patients.

Time point specified: cycle 4 day 1 (C4D1), after more than 5 weeks of nivolumab. Relapse after autologous stem cell transplantation occurred in every patient, and brentuximab vedotin exposure varied. After removal of 6 bases from V and 3 bases from J, the junction contained 18 bases not matched to a gene. The V gene's germline CDR1 is MNHGY and CDR2 SVAAGI. This CDR3 is built from 19 residues. The clonotype was recovered from a human donor with classical Hodgkin lymphoma. The input for sequencing was peripheral blood mononuclear cells (PBMCs), taken before the fourth cycle of nivolumab. The V gene is TRBV6-9, the J gene TRBJ2-1, with 9 bases fitting TRBD1. CDR3 DNA: TGTGCCAGCAGCCACCCCAATGGACAGGGGACCGGACGCTACAATGAGCAGTTCTTC. Its protein is CASSHPNGQGTGRYNEQFF.